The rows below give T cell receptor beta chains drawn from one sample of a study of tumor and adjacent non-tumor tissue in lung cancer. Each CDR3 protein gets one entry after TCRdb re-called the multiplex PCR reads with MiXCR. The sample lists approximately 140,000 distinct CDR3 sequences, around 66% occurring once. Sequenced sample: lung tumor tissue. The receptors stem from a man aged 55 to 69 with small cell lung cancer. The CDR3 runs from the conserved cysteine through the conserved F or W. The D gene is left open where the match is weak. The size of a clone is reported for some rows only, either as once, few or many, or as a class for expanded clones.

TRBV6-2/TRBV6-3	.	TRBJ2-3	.	CASRIGSGSTDTQYF	TGTGCCAGCAGGATCGGCAGCGGTAGCACAGATACGCAGTATTTT
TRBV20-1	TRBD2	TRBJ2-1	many	CSAPVSGTSGGNEQFF	TGCAGTGCGCCCGTCTCCGGGACTAGCGGGGGCAATGAGCAGTTCTTC
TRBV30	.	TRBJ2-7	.	CAWSVVGGSYEQYF	TGTGCCTGGAGTGTAGTGGGGGGCTCATACGAGCAGTACTTC
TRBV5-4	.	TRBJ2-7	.	CASSLVGETVSEQYF	TGTGCCAGCAGCTTGGTCGGGGAGACAGTCAGCGAGCAGTACTTC
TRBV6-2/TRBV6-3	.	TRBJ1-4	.	CASSFGEHISERKLFF	TGTGCCAGCAGTTTTGGAGAACACATTTCCGAGAGGAAACTGTTTTTT
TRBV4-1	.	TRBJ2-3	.	CASSHGASGASAVTDTQYF	TGCGCCAGCAGCCATGGGGCCTCCGGGGCTAGCGCCGTCACAGATACGCAGTATTTT
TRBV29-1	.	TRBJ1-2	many	CSGWASLGYTF	TGCAGCGGGTGGGCCAGCCTGGGCTACACCTTC
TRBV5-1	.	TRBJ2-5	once	CASSLASGRETQYF	TGCGCCAGCAGCTTGGCCTCTGGGAGAGAGACCCAGTACTTC
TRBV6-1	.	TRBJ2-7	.	CASSEISREQYF	TGTGCCAGCAGTGAAATCAGCCGGGAGCAGTACTTC
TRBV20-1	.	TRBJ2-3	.	CCARGRLVGFGDTQYF	TGCTGTGCTCGAGGTAGACTAGTGGGATTCGGAGATACGCAGTATTTT
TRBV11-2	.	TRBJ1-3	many	CASSLEGWEETPYF	TGTGCCAGCAGCTTGGAGGGTTGGGAGGAAACACCATATTTT
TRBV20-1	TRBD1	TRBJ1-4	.	CSASLRNRGAGEKLFF	TGCAGTGCTAGCCTCCGCAACAGGGGAGCAGGGGAAAAACTGTTTTTT
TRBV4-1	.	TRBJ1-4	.	CASSHPDMENEKLFF	TGCGCCAGCAGCCACCCGGACATGGAAAATGAAAAACTGTTTTTC
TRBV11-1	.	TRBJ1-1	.	CATSLGHDTLNTEAFF	TGTGCTACCAGCTTAGGGCATGACACCTTGAACACTGAAGCTTTCTTT
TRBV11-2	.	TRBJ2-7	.	CASNLGRTAYEQYF	TGTGCCAGCAACTTAGGAAGGACCGCCTACGAGCAGTACTTC
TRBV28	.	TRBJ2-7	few	CASSFSGGVYEQYF	TGTGCCAGCAGTTTCTCCGGCGGAGTCTACGAGCAGTACTTC
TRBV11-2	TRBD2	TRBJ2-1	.	CASMWRESRNEQFF	TGTGCCAGCATGTGGCGGGAGAGTAGAAATGAGCAGTTCTTC
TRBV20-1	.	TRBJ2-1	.	CSAKKGLVGEQFF	TGCAGTGCAAAGAAAGGGCTAGTGGGTGAGCAGTTCTTC
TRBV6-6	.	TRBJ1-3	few	CASKPPGPGNTIYF	TGTGCCAGCAAGCCCCCAGGGCCGGGAAACACCATATATTTT
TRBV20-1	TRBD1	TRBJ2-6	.	CGARWTGGSGANVLTF	TGCGGTGCTAGATGGACAGGGGGCTCTGGGGCCAACGTCCTGACTTTC
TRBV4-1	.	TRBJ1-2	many	CASSLRAGVGGYTF	TGCGCCAGCAGCCTTAGGGCAGGGGTAGGCGGCTACACCTTC
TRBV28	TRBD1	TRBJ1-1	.	CASSLPGQERETEAFF	TGTGCCAGCAGTTTACCGGGACAGGAACGAGAGACTGAAGCTTTCTTT
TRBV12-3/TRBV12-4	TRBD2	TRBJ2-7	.	CASCWRGGSGRGEQYF	TGTGCCAGCTGTTGGCGAGGGGGTAGCGGGAGAGGGGAGCAGTACTTC
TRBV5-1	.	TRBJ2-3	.	CASSPGVGTGTQYF	TGCGCCAGCAGCCCGGGGGTCGGAACAGGTACGCAGTATTTT
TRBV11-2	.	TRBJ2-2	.	CAGSLDRAGELFF	TGTGCCGGCAGCTTAGATAGAGCTGGAGAGCTGTTTTTT
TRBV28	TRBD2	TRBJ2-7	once	CAGSPIGSGSYERYF	TGTGCCGGCAGTCCCATTGGTAGCGGGAGTTACGAGCGGTACTTC
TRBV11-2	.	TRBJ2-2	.	CASSLVQITGELFF	TGTGCCAGCAGCTTAGTGCAGATCACCGGGGAGCTGTTTTTT
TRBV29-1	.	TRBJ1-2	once	CIVAQGDYGYTF	TGCATCGTCGCACAGGGCGACTATGGCTACACTTTC
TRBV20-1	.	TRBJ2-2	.	CSATGELVAGELFF	TGCAGTGCTACAGGGGAATTGGTCGCCGGGGAGCTGTTTTTT
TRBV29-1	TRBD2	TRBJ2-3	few	CSVGVFGGSTDMQYF	TGTAGCGTTGGTGTCTTTGGCGGGAGCACAGATATGCAGTATTTT
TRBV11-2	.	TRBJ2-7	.	CVSQRALFRYEQYF	TGTGTCAGCCAGCGGGCCCTATTCCGCTACGAGCAGTACTTC
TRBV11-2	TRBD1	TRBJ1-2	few	CASKVTGVGGYTF	TGTGCCAGCAAAGTAACAGGGGTAGGCGGCTACACCTTC
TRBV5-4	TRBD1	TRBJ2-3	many	CAISGGKEDTQYF	TGTGCCATTTCAGGGGGTAAGGAAGATACGCAGTATTTT
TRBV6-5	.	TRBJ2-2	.	CASSPIIEATQELFF	TGTGCCAGCTCCCCCATTATTGAGGCCACCCAGGAGCTGTTTTTT